This T cell receptor beta chain originates from a study of CD8 T cells in ankylosing spondylitis. General study findings and limits: What appeared characteristic of ankylosing spondylitis blood was a TCR beta motif of eight highly homologous variants. Reportedly, disease-linked clones are significantly enriched in ankylosing spondylitis patients' matched synovial fluid. Reports of some motif variants in reactive arthritis synovial fluid and blood predate this one.

This CDR3 is 15 amino acids long. V dropped 6 bases and J dropped 1 base, with 13 bases sitting between them. Germline CDR1 SGDLS, CDR2 YYNGEE. The TCR beta libraries were generated through quantitative 5'-RACE incorporating molecular barcodes. TCRdb analysed the 5' RACE reads with MiXCR anew, one entry per CDR3 protein. The data show fewer than 250,000 distinct CDR3 sequences, with over 9.5% seen just once and about 20% held by the top ten. This clonotype was detected a few times. Its target is not known. The TCR sequence derives from a male donor with ankylosing spondylitis or in good health (not recorded which). The chain joins TRBV9 to TRBJ2-2, with D possibly TRBD2 on 7 matching bases. The sequenced material came from blood, either unsorted or a sorted T cell fraction (not recorded which). The CDR3, as DNA: TGTGCCAGCACCGTGGGGGGGCTGAACACCGGGGAGCTGTTTTTT. It is translated as CASTVGGLNTGELFF.